This entry concerns a single T cell receptor (beta chain). The antigen remains undetermined. This entry comes from a study of beta chain features in type 1 diabetes. The CDR3 covers 15 residues. From germline, CDR1 is MGHDK and CDR2 SYGVNS. V was clipped by 4 bases and J by 1 base, with 11 bases between them. Study-level points and caveats: A moderate, significant TCRB CDR3 shortening appeared in type 1 diabetes across four CD4+ subsets.

Expressed TCRB transcripts were sequenced because the entire RNA isolate underwent reverse transcription. TCRdb's copy holds only in-frame clones and misses some; the assay was immunoSEQ multiplex PCR. The sample lists hundreds of thousands of clones, about 14% seen once, with nearly 0.04% in the top ten. This receptor was identified in a man younger than 30 with type 1 diabetes. The chain couples TRBV25-1 to TRBJ2-1, with a possible D match to TRBD1 (5 bases). Material: naive CD4+ T cells from blood. CDR3 amino acids: CASSAPGPSYNEQFF. The DNA of the CDR3 is TGTGCCAGCAGTGCCCCAGGGCCATCCTACAATGAGCAGTTCTTC.